The clone carrying this T cell receptor beta chain was picked up a small number of times. The sample originates from a study of response to subunit inactivated influenza vaccine. Between the trimmed V and J ends, which lost 1 base and 5 bases, there was a span of 6 bases. This CDR3 has 13 residues. The germline V gene encodes CDR1 SGHVS and CDR2 FNYEAQ. TCRdb re-analysed the RT-PCR reads in MiXCR, keeping a single row per CDR3 protein. Of 600,000 to 850,000 distinct CDR3 sequences in the sample, around 15% were seen once. J is TRBJ2-1 and V is TRBV7-6, with D unresolved. The receptor was derived from a man between 50 and 59 years old who received an inactivated influenza vaccine. This specimen was PBMCs from blood, taken approximately 15 days before vaccination. CDR3 DNA: TGTGCCAGCAGCTTAGACGTGAACAATGAGCAGTTCTTC. Its translation: CASSLDVNNEQFF.